The 13 T cell receptor beta chains in this list originate from one sample, sequenced in a study of T cell responses to AZD1222 COVID-19 vaccine. Profiled with immunoSEQ multiplex PCR; TCRdb holds only in-frame clones, not every one. The sample holds some 140,000 clones, roughly 93% seen once. Sequencing used peripheral blood, obtained on day 0 of AZD1222 vaccination. The origin of the receptors is an adult in good health.

The chain links TRBV7-9 to TRBJ2-7, with 11 nucleotides matching TRBD2. The CDR3 is made up of 15 amino acids. Germline trimming cut 5 bases from V and 4 bases from J; bases unmatched to any gene: 7. CDR1 SEHNR and CDR2 FQNEAQ come from the germline V gene (reference sequence). This CDR3 is CASSPGTSGAYEQYF. CDR3 DNA sequence: TGTGCCAGCAGCCCTGGGACTAGCGGAGCGTACGAGCAGTACTTC. The complete variable domain, with remaining parts taken from reference TRBV7-9 and TRBJ2-7, reads DTGVSQNPRHKITKRGQNVTFRCDPISEHNRLYWYRQTLGQGPEFLTYFQNEAQLEKSRLLSDRFSAERPKGSFSTLEIQRTEQGDSAMYLCASSPGTSGAYEQYFGPGTRLTVT.

This clone has a single count. The rearrangement links TRBV28 to TRBJ1-2; 7 bases align to TRBD1. Trimming cost V 6 bases and J 4 bases; bases outside gene matches: 11. Germline CDR1 and CDR2: MDHEN and SYDVKM. The CDR3 covers 15 residues. In DNA form, the CDR3 reads TGTGCCAGCAGCCGTCAGGGGGGTTACAGCTATGGCTACACCTTC. As protein: CASSRQGGYSYGYTF.

The genes are TRBV10-2 and TRBJ1-1, with D perhaps matching TRBD1 (5 bases). Germline-derived CDR1 and CDR2 are WSHSY and SAAADI. The V and J ends lost 8 bases and 7 bases respectively, with 17 bases between them. The CDR3 covers 13 residues. The CDR3 DNA sequence: TGCGCCAGCTCCGGGTCCCGGGGGGGTGAAGCTTTCTTT. It specifies CASSGSRGGEAFF.

V is TRBV28 and J is TRBJ1-2; possible D gene TRBD1, 5 bases. V gave up 5 bases and J gave up 8 bases, with 18 bases separating them. The CDR3 runs 14 residues. Germline CDR1 is MDHEN and CDR2 is SYDVKM. In nucleotides, the CDR3 is TGTGCCAGCAGTCCCCCACCGGGGGGTGACGGCTACACCTTC. It is translated as CASSPPPGGDGYTF.

This clone has only one observation. The chain combines TRBV7-9 with TRBJ2-5, with D tentatively TRBD1 or TRBD2 (5 bases each). Germline V gene lookup returns CDR1 SEHNR and CDR2 FQNEAQ (reference sequence). Deletions cut 8 bases from V and 4 bases from J, with 14 bases between. This CDR3 region has 13 residues. This CDR3 is CASGYTGGETQYF. In DNA form, the CDR3 reads TGTGCCAGCGGGTATACAGGAGGAGAGACCCAGTACTTC.

The chain recombines TRBV10-3 with TRBJ2-7, with D perhaps being TRBD1 or TRBD2 (5 bases each). Germline-derived CDR1 and CDR2 are ENHRY and SYGVKD. This CDR3 is built from 11 residues. Trimming left V 8 bases short and J 5 bases short, with 10 bases between. The CDR3 region has the DNA TGTGCCATCTCAGAGGGGCACGAGCAGTACTTC. Amino acids: CAISEGHEQYF.

CDR3 sequence: CASGGGWQPQHF. CDR3 DNA sequence: TGTGCCAGCGGAGGGGGTTGGCAGCCCCAGCATTTT. The chain links TRBV21-1 to TRBJ1-5. TRBV21-1 counts as a pseudogene. The CDR3 totals 12 residues.

Comment on this clone: A read error may be the cause here, since a much bigger clone is one base away. The J gene is TRBJ1-5, the V gene TRBV12-3 or TRBV12-4, with D unclear. V was cut by 3 bases and J by 5 bases, with 2 bases left in between. The CDR3 extends over 11 amino acids. CDR3 in DNA: TGTGCCAGCAGTTTTGATCAGCCCCAGCATTTT. It translates to CASSFDQPQHF.

J is TRBJ2-3 and V is TRBV30, with 7 bases that match TRBD1. CDR3 length: 14 residues. After removal of 3 bases from V and 5 bases from J, the junction contained 8 bases not matched to a gene. Germline values: CDR1 GTSNPN, CDR2 SVGIG (reference sequence). CDR3 sequence: CAWSIGTERDTQYF. DNA of the CDR3: TGTGCCTGGAGCATAGGGACAGAAAGAGATACGCAGTATTTT. Full variable domain (remainder filled in from reference TRBV30 and TRBJ2-3): SQTIHQWPATLVQPVGSPLSLECTVEGTSNPNLYWYRQAAGRGLQLLFYSVGIGQISSEVPQNLSASRPQDRQFILSSKKLLLSDSGFYLCAWSIGTERDTQYFGPGTRLTVL.

CDR3 sequence (DNA): TGTGCCAGCTCACCTGGCCGGGACAGGCTTAACGAGCAGTACTTC. It specifies CASSPGRDRLNEQYF. The chain couples TRBV18 to TRBJ2-7, with 8 bases matching TRBD1. CDR1 and CDR2 (germline): KGHSH, LQKENI. CDR3 length equals 15 residues. Trimming took 3 bases from V and 5 from J; bases not matched to a gene: 9.

The rearrangement uses TRBV2 and TRBJ2-7; 8 nucleotides match TRBD2. In germline, CDR1 is SNHLY, CDR2 FYNNEI. The trim removed 7 bases at V and 5 bases at J, leaving 22 bases unmatched. The CDR3 extends over 18 amino acids. The CDR3 loop is CASTPFGMGLVGKNEQYF. CDR3 DNA: TGTGCCAGCACTCCATTTGGGATGGGACTAGTGGGGAAAAACGAGCAGTACTTC.

V is TRBV2 and J is TRBJ1-2; D perhaps matches TRBD1 (5 bases). Germline V lookup: CDR1 SNHLY, CDR2 FYNNEI. The CDR3 is 13 amino acids. Trimming took 4 bases from V and 7 from J, leaving 13 bases between them. CDR3 nucleotides: TGTGCCAGCAGTGCCATGGGGGAGCGTGGCTACACCTTC. Its protein product is CASSAMGERGYTF.

The chain combines TRBV5-4 with TRBJ2-6; D remains ambiguous. CDR1 and CDR2 from the germline V gene are SGHNT and YYREEE (reference sequence). The germline V and J ends were trimmed by 1 base and 2 bases, with 7 bases remaining between them. This CDR3 has 15 amino acids. CDR3 sequence: CASSLTDPGANVLTF. As DNA, the CDR3 is TGTGCCAGCAGCTTGACAGACCCTGGGGCCAACGTCCTGACTTTC.